One and the same sample provided the 23 T cell receptor beta chains below, sequenced in a study of molecular identifiers for immune sequencing clone quantification. TCRdb reprocessed the PCR reads with MiXCR, giving one entry per CDR3 protein. Among hundreds of thousands of distinct CDR3 sequences listed, around 25% were seen once. Sample: naive CD8+ T cells from blood, with Jurkat cell RNA spiked in. Subset specified: FACS-sorted CD8+CD4-CCR7+CD45RA+ naive T cells. All receptors come from a human donor in good health. Some libraries in this study had Jurkat cell RNA spiked in.

Details on this clonotype: Compared with germline, one end of the junction differs, possibly owing to a read error. V is TRBV20-1 and J is TRBJ2-7; D may correspond to TRBD1 or TRBD2 (5 bases each). Per the germline V gene, CDR1 is DFQATT and CDR2 is SNEGSKA (reference sequence). There are 14 residues in the CDR3. The CDR3, as DNA: TGCAGTACTAGAGTTCACAGGAGCTCCTACGAGCAGTACTTC. Its translation: CSTRVHRSSYEQYF.

This clonotype appeared a single time. Given a much more abundant clone one base away, this may be a read error. The gene calls are TRBV6-5 and TRBJ2-1, with D unclear. Trimming pared 0 bases from V and 8 bases from J, leaving 14 bases between. Germline V gene sequence: CDR1 MNHEY, CDR2 SVGAGI. The CDR3 sequence is 15 residues long. The CDR3 sequence: CASSYSRKSIDEQFF. In DNA form, the CDR3 reads TGTGCCAGCAGTTACTCCCGGAAGAGTATCGATGAGCAGTTCTTC.

The chain employs TRBV2 and TRBJ1-1; weak D call: TRBD1 (5 bases). The CDR3 has 13 residues. V lost 10 bases and J lost 4, with 16 bases in between. Germline lookup yields CDR1 SNHLY and CDR2 FYNNEI. The CDR3 reads CANIPQGFTEAFF. The CDR3 coding sequence is TGTGCCAACATTCCCCAGGGTTTCACTGAAGCTTTCTTT.

The rearrangement joins TRBV7-3 to TRBJ2-1, with a possible D match to TRBD2 (6 bases). V lost 5 bases to trimming and J lost 4 bases, with 15 bases between them. This CDR3 spans 15 amino acids. The germline V gene encodes CDR1 SGHTA and CDR2 FQGTGA. The CDR3 nucleotides are TGTGCCAGCAGCCTCAGCGGAGGGGAATACAATGAGCAGTTCTTC. Amino acid sequence: CASSLSGGEYNEQFF.

The V and J genes are TRBV4-1 and TRBJ1-4; TRBD1 is a possible D gene (5 bases). Deletions cut 3 bases from V and 6 bases from J, with 11 bases between. There are 14 residues in the CDR3. CDR1 MGHRA and CDR2 YSYEKL come from the germline V gene. CDR3 protein: CASSQGPRYEKLFF. As DNA, the CDR3 is TGCGCCAGCAGCCAGGGACCGAGGTATGAAAAACTGTTTTTT.

This clonotype was observed many times. This rearrangement joins TRBV7-8 to TRBJ2-3; D is unresolved. The V end lost 1 base, the J end lost 3 bases, and 14 bases lay between the germline ends. This CDR3 region has 16 residues. The germline gives CDR1 SGHVS, CDR2 FQNEAQ. The chain's CDR3 is CASSLVLRFGTDTQYF. Here the CDR3 DNA reads TGTGCCAGCAGCTTAGTATTGCGGTTTGGGACAGATACGCAGTATTTT.

The chain links TRBV6-5 to TRBJ2-3; 10 bases map to TRBD1. V dropped 3 bases and J dropped 5; count of bases not matched to a gene: 8. CDR1 and CDR2 (germline): MNHEY, SVGAGI. This CDR3 contains 16 residues. CDR3 sequence reads: CASSYSGTGVGDTQYF. The DNA of the CDR3 is TGTGCCAGCAGTTATTCCGGGACAGGGGTGGGAGATACGCAGTATTTT.

This clonotype was observed at least ten times. The chain couples TRBV11-2 to TRBJ2-3; D gene unclear. This CDR3 is built from 12 residues. The ends were cut back, 1 base at V and 9 bases at J, with 8 bases in the middle. Germline V lookup: CDR1 SGHAT, CDR2 FQNNGV. The CDR3 DNA sequence: TGTGCCAGCAGCTTAGGTGACGAAACGCAGTATTTT. It is translated as CASSLGDETQYF.

This chain joins TRBV6-2 or TRBV6-3 and TRBJ2-1; D unclear. V was clipped by 3 bases and J by 0 bases, with 6 bases between them. The CDR3 covers 14 residues. CDR1 and CDR2 from the germline V gene are MNHEY and SVGEGT. CDR3 in amino acids: CASSYPSSYNEQFF. The CDR3 DNA sequence: TGTGCCAGCAGTTATCCCAGCTCCTACAATGAGCAGTTCTTC.

Many counts were recorded for this clonotype. This sequence joins TRBV7-2 and TRBJ2-5, with 8 bases identical to TRBD1. V shed 1 base, J shed 11 bases, and the junction held 12 bases outside the gene matches. Germline V CDR1 and CDR2: SGHTA, FQGNSA. The CDR3 loop spans 15 amino acids. CDR3 nucleotides: TGTGCCAGCAGCTTAGAGTTAGGACAGGGTCTCCGTCAGTACTTC. Protein: CASSLELGQGLRQYF.

This clonotype was found many times. V usage is TRBV9 and J usage is TRBJ2-2; TRBD2 is a possible D gene (6 bases). There are 15 residues in the CDR3. CDR1 and CDR2 (germline): SGDLS, YYNGEE. Trimming took off 8 bases at V and 5 bases at J, with 19 bases between the two ends. In nucleotides, the CDR3 is TGTGCCAGTTTAGACACCGGTGGAGGGACCGGGGAGCTGTTTTTT. Translated: CASLDTGGGTGELFF.

Many counts were recorded for this clonotype. The CDR3 spells CAWSDRDFGYEQYF. In nucleotides, the CDR3 is TGTGCCTGGAGTGACCGGGATTTCGGCTACGAGCAGTACTTC. This chain joins TRBV30 and TRBJ2-7, with D perhaps matching TRBD2 (5 bases). This CDR3 comprises 14 residues. In germline, CDR1 is GTSNPN, CDR2 SVGIG (reference sequence). V was cut by 1 base and J by 3 bases, with 13 bases left in between. Combining the CDR3 with reference TRBV30 and TRBJ2-7 gives the whole variable domain SQTIHQWPATLVQPVGSPLSLECTVEGTSNPNLYWYRQAAGRGLQLLFYSVGIGQISSEVPQNLSASRPQDRQFILSSKKLLLSDSGFYLCAWSDRDFGYEQYFGPGTRLTVT.

As for this clonotype: Just one base apart from a much larger clone, this may be a read error. The chain has TRBV10-3 and TRBJ2-7, with D perhaps TRBD1 (6 bases). CDR1 is ENHRY and CDR2 is SYGVKD in the germline V gene. V shed 6 bases and J shed 7 bases, with 22 bases lying between them. The CDR3 has 15 amino acids. The CDR3 loop is CAISQSPGALLEQYF. In DNA form, the CDR3 reads TGTGCCATCAGCCAATCGCCAGGGGCCCTACTGGAGCAGTACTTC.

The genes are TRBV4-2 and TRBJ2-7; D unclear. CDR3 size: 12 residues. Trimming stripped 2 bases from V and 5 bases from J, with 7 bases between. Germline CDR1 LGHNA, CDR2 YNFKEQ. CDR3 sequence: CASSQQGDEQYF. For the CDR3, the DNA is TGTGCCAGCAGCCAACAAGGTGACGAGCAGTACTTC.

As concerns this clonotype: This clone may be a read error of a much larger clone one base away. The genes are TRBV3-1 and TRBJ1-1; TRBD1 agrees at 8 bases. The germline V gene encodes CDR1 LGHDT and CDR2 YNNKEL (reference sequence). This CDR3 contains 16 residues. CDR3 in DNA: TGTGCCGGCAGCCAAGACGGACAGGGCTTGAGGACTGAAGCTTTCTTT. Translated, it gives CAGSQDGQGLRTEAFF.

In the case of this clonotype: The junction departs from germline at one end; a sequencing error may be responsible. The chain links TRBV4-1 to TRBJ1-2, with 11 bases fitting TRBD1. CDR3 length: 15 amino acids. Germline values: CDR1 MGHRA, CDR2 YSYEKL. CDR3 in amino acids: CAISQGQGGFYGYTF. Written as DNA, the CDR3 is TGCGCCATCAGCCAGGGACAGGGGGGTTTCTATGGCTACACCTTC.

This clonotype was detected a few times. J is TRBJ1-2 and V is TRBV6-5; no clear D gene. From germline, CDR1 is MNHEY and CDR2 SVGAGI. The CDR3 is 14 residues long. Trimming pared 2 bases from V and 2 bases from J, leaving 9 bases between. CDR3 in DNA: TGTGCCAGCAGTTACCAAGGGCCGAACTATGGCTACACCTTC. As protein: CASSYQGPNYGYTF.

As regards this clonotype: This may come from a read error, since a much larger clone is one base off. The chain recombines TRBV20-1 with TRBJ2-7, with TRBD2 identical over 9 bases. The germline V gene encodes CDR1 DFQATT and CDR2 SNEGSKA (reference sequence). This CDR3 contains 15 residues. The CDR3 loop reads CSASQAGGFSYERYF. The DNA for the CDR3 is TGCAGTGCTAGTCAGGCGGGAGGGTTCTCCTACGAGCGGTACTTC.

The V call is TRBV7-9, the J call TRBJ2-2; D perhaps matches TRBD2 (5 bases). The V gene lost 2 bases and the J gene lost 3 bases, with 10 bases spanning the gap. This CDR3 is built from 15 residues. CDR1 SEHNR and CDR2 FQNEAQ come from the germline V gene (reference sequence). The CDR3, as DNA: TGTGCCAGCAGCTTAAAGTACGGGGACACCGGGGAGCTGTTTTTT. Encoded protein: CASSLKYGDTGELFF.

On this clonotype itself: Since a much larger clone is just one base distant, this may be a read error. The chain links TRBV30 to TRBJ2-1; unclear D gene. The germline V gene has CDR1 GTSNPN and CDR2 SVGIG (reference sequence). The V end was cut by 0 bases, the J end by 7 bases, with 7 bases between. This CDR3 is built from 12 residues. The CDR3 spells CAWSVGRNEQFF. The DNA for the CDR3 is TGTGCCTGGAGTGTAGGCAGAAATGAGCAGTTCTTC.

Worth noting for this clonotype: A read error may produce the germline difference seen at one junction end. This rearrangement joins TRBV10-3 to TRBJ2-7; TRBD1 matches at 11 bases. This CDR3 is built from 15 residues. Germline V gene lookup returns CDR1 ENHRY and CDR2 SYGVKD. The CDR3 region has the DNA TGTGCCATCAGTGAGGTACGGACAGGGGGCCTCGAGCAGAACTTC. Protein: CAISEVRTGGLEQNF.

The CDR3 loop reads CASSVAGYRETQYF. In nucleotides, the CDR3 is TGTGCCAGCAGCGTTGCCGGGTACCGAGAGACCCAGTACTTC. This chain uses TRBV9 with TRBJ2-5; the D is unclear. This CDR3 region has 14 residues. With 2 bases removed from V and 4 bases from J, the gap between germline ends came to 12 bases. Germline assignment: CDR1 SGDLS and CDR2 YYNGEE.

The J gene is TRBJ1-1, the V gene TRBV7-8; D is undetermined. The CDR3 is 17 amino acids. Trimming took off 4 bases at V and 0 bases at J, with 18 bases between the two ends. Germline loops: CDR1 SGHVS, CDR2 FQNEAQ. The CDR3 spells CASSSPGGEIMNTEAFF. The CDR3 bases are TGTGCCAGCAGCTCACCTGGTGGGGAGATCATGAACACTGAAGCTTTCTTT.